A selection of T cell receptor beta chains follows, all from one sample in a study of blood T cell repertoires in COVID-19. The assay was immunoSEQ multiplex PCR, and TCRdb's table has in-frame clones only and misses some. The sample consists of around 98,000 clones, about 88% of them appearing once. Sample: peripheral blood. The origin of the receptors is a woman aged 60-75 years with acute or convalescent COVID-19. The CDR3 runs from the conserved cysteine through the conserved F or W. The D gene is left open where the match is weak. Where a row states a size, it is once, few, many or the class of an expanded clone; other rows omit it.

J,size,V,D,DNA,CDR3
TRBJ1-5,NA,TRBV2,NA,TGTGCCAGCAGTCTGAATCAGCCCCAGCATTTT,CASSLNQPQHF
TRBJ2-1,NA,TRBV9,TRBD2,TGTGCCAGCAGCGTAGGTGGTTGGCGGGGGAACAATGAGCAGTTCTTC,CASSVGGWRGNNEQFF
TRBJ1-1,NA,TRBV29-1,NA,TGCAGCGTCGGGTGGACAGAGAACACTGAAGCTTTCTTT,CSVGWTENTEAFF
TRBJ2-3,NA,TRBV30,TRBD2,TGTGCCTGGCGAAGACTAGCGGGGGGTAGCACAGATACGCAGTATTTT,CAWRRLAGGSTDTQYF
TRBJ2-5,NA,TRBV11-2,NA,TGTGCCAGCAGCATCTCCAGGGGGGCCGAGACCCAGTACTTC,CASSISRGAETQYF
TRBJ1-1,once,TRBV2,NA,TGTGCCAGCACTCCCCGGCCAGACATGAACACTGAAGCTTTCTTT,CASTPRPDMNTEAFF
TRBJ1-2,NA,TRBV28,NA,TGTGCCAGCAGCCCAGGGTCCTATGGCTACACCTTC,CASSPGSYGYTF
TRBJ1-1,NA,TRBV6-5,TRBD1,TGTGCCAGCAGCCGCGACAGGGGGCGGAACACTGAAGCTTTCTTT,CASSRDRGRNTEAFF
TRBJ1-1,once,TRBV3-1/TRBV3-2,NA,TGTGCCAGCAGCCAAGATACCCCACAGGGGAACACTGAAGCTTTCTTT,CASSQDTPQGNTEAFF
TRBJ2-1,NA,TRBV30,NA,TGTGCCTGGACTAGGGGGGGTCGCCACAATGAGCAGTTCTTC,CAWTRGGRHNEQFF
TRBJ1-4,NA,TRBV4-1,NA,TGCGCCAGCAGCCAAGCCCCCCGGGGGGGCAATGAAAAACTGTTTTTT,CASSQAPRGGNEKLFF
TRBJ1-2,NA,TRBV2,TRBD1,TGTGCCAGCAGTTCAACCGGACAGGGGTTTGGCTACACCTTC,CASSSTGQGFGYTF
TRBJ1-4,NA,TRBV7-9,NA,TGTGCCAGCAGCTTATCCCGCCAGGGTAGTGAAAAACTGTTTTTT,CASSLSRQGSEKLFF
TRBJ2-2,NA,TRBV7-2,NA,TGTGCCAGCAGCTCGAGGGGGGGGACCAACACCGGGGAGCTGTTTTTT,CASSSRGGTNTGELFF
TRBJ1-4,once,TRBV20-1,NA,TGCAGTGCCACAGAGGGGGACACGTCGTTTTTT,CSATEGDTSFF
TRBJ1-3,NA,TRBV3-1/TRBV3-2,NA,TGTGCCAGCAGCCTAAGAGGGACACAGACTGGAAACACCATATATTTT,CASSLRGTQTGNTIYF
TRBJ1-1,NA,TRBV28,NA,TGTGCCAGCAGTTTGCTCAGGCTCGAAGCTTTCTTT,CASSLLRLEAFF
TRBJ1-3,NA,TRBV28,NA,TGTGCCAGCAGCCTCTTGGGGCCTGGAAACACCATATATTTT,CASSLLGPGNTIYF
TRBJ2-5,NA,TRBV5-6,TRBD1,TGTGCCAGCAGCCTCCAGACAGGGGGTGTTGAGACCCAGTACTTC,CASSLQTGGVETQYF
TRBJ2-5,NA,TRBV5-1,TRBD2,TGCGCCAGCAGCCCCGGCGGGGGACAAGAGACCCAGTACTTC,CASSPGGGQETQYF
TRBJ1-2,NA,TRBV7-2,TRBD1,TGTGCCAGCAGCCACTACAGGGGTGGCTACACCTTC,CASSHYRGGYTF
TRBJ1-4,NA,TRBV30,TRBD1,TGTGCCTGGAGCCGAGGGGGCGAAAAACTGTTTTTT,CAWSRGGEKLFF
TRBJ1-6,NA,TRBV4-3,NA,TGCGCCAGCAGCCAAGGTATAACTGAAAATTCACCCCTCCACTTT,CASSQGITENSPLHF
TRBJ2-3,NA,TRBV7-9,TRBD2,TGTGCCAGCAGCCTAGCGGGGGCTAGCACAGATACGCAGTATTTT,CASSLAGASTDTQYF
TRBJ1-2,once,TRBV3-1/TRBV3-2,TRBD1,TGTGCCAGCAGCCAACACACAGGGGGCATCGGCTATGGCTACACCTTC,CASSQHTGGIGYGYTF
TRBJ2-5,once,TRBV5-4,NA,TGTGCCAGCAGCTTGTGGTCAGGGCAAGAGACCCAGTACTTC,CASSLWSGQETQYF
TRBJ1-5,NA,TRBV27,TRBD1,TGTGCCAGCAGTCTAAACCGGGACAGAAATCAGCCCCAGCATTTT,CASSLNRDRNQPQHF
TRBJ2-1,NA,TRBV6-1,TRBD2,TGTGCCAGCAGTGACCGCGGGGGGGCGAGGCAATGGGAGCAGTTCTTC,CASSDRGGARQWEQFF
TRBJ2-1,NA,TRBV2,TRBD1,TGTGCCAGCGCCGGACAGGGTGAGGGTGAGCAGTTCTTC,CASAGQGEGEQFF
TRBJ1-2,NA,TRBV3-1/TRBV3-2,NA,TGTGCCAGCAGCCAAATCACAGTGGGCTATGGCTACACCTTC,CASSQITVGYGYTF
TRBJ1-1,NA,TRBV10-3,NA,TGTGCCATCACCATGAGCATGAACACTGAAGCTTTCTTT,CAITMSMNTEAFF
TRBJ1-2,NA,TRBV6-5,TRBD1,TGTGCCAGCAGTTACTCCGTTTTCAGGGGGAACTATGGCTACACCTTC,CASSYSVFRGNYGYTF
TRBJ2-3,NA,TRBV24-1,NA,TGTGCCACCAGTACAGGCAGCACAGATACGCAGTATTTT,CATSTGSTDTQYF
TRBJ2-3,NA,TRBV6-5,TRBD1,TGTGCCAGCAGGACGACAGGGAGCACAGATACGCAGTATTTT,CASRTTGSTDTQYF
TRBJ2-3,NA,TRBV2,TRBD1,TGTGCCAGCCGGCAGGGGACAGGGCGCACAGATACGCAGTATTTT,CASRQGTGRTDTQYF